This T cell receptor (beta chain) was recorded in a study of prognosis after radiotherapy for stage I lung cancer. Study at large: Between April 2018 and January 2019, patients with stage I non-small cell lung cancer were enrolled. Radiotherapy preceded distant metastases in a handful of patients (median 7 months); approximately 16 showed no significant progression. Study-wide findings and caveats: Lower Shannon entropy values were found after stereotactic body radiation therapy in patients who developed distant metastases.

It was by two-round multiplex PCR that TCR beta CDR3 was amplified from genomic DNA. Individual primers that were specific to each TRBV and TRBJ gene served in first-round PCR. TCRdb re-called the multiplex PCR reads with MiXCR, one entry per CDR3 protein. The sample has 23,000 or so distinct CDR3 sequences; around 36% are singletons. This CDR3 has 16 amino acids. Germline-derived CDR1 and CDR2 are MNHEY and SVGEGT. V shed 2 bases and J shed 2 bases, with 13 bases lying between them. Concerning this clonotype: Its antigen remains unidentified.

Material: PBMCs, obtained before or after stereotactic body radiation therapy (not recorded which). V is TRBV6-2 or TRBV6-3 and J is TRBJ2-1, with D perhaps matching TRBD1 or TRBD2 (5 bases each). The clonotype comes from a donor aged 50 or older with non-small cell lung cancer. CDR3: CASSYASGPPYNEQFF. The CDR3 DNA sequence: TGTGCCAGCAGTTACGCTTCGGGACCCCCCTACAATGAGCAGTTCTTC.